These T cell receptor beta chains were read from a single sample in a study of blood T cell repertoires in COVID-19. The method was immunoSEQ multiplex PCR; TCRdb's version includes in-frame clones alone and lacks a portion of them. The table lists approximately 210,000 clones, 84% of them singletons. The sample consisted of peripheral blood. The source of these receptors is a man aged 30 to 45 with active or convalescent COVID-19. Each CDR3 is given with its conserved first and last residue. A D gene is named only where the DNA matches it firmly. The size field is filled for only some rows; it gives once, few, many or a size class.

CDR3aa: CASSRPTGALGGGELFF; d_gene: TRBD1; abundance: NA; v_gene: TRBV5-1
CDR3aa: CASSLGAGKYTGELFF; d_gene: NA; abundance: NA; v_gene: TRBV5-4
CDR3aa: CASSYSTSGQPQHF; d_gene: NA; abundance: NA; v_gene: TRBV6-5
CDR3aa: CAWSVLKTQYF; d_gene: NA; abundance: few; v_gene: TRBV30
CDR3aa: CASSPRLSGFGEKLFF; d_gene: NA; abundance: NA; v_gene: TRBV18
CDR3aa: CASSQGLGTGYGYTF; d_gene: TRBD1; abundance: few; v_gene: TRBV4-3
CDR3aa: CASSYETSGGPGAQETQYF; d_gene: TRBD2; abundance: NA; v_gene: TRBV6-2/TRBV6-3
CDR3aa: CASRIIAGDYNEQFF; d_gene: TRBD2; abundance: NA; v_gene: TRBV5-5
CDR3aa: CASSPDRVGEQYF; d_gene: TRBD1; abundance: once; v_gene: TRBV6-5
CDR3aa: CASSPQKGLGVYEQYF; d_gene: NA; abundance: NA; v_gene: TRBV4-1
CDR3aa: CASSLSTSGGLGYEQYF; d_gene: TRBD2; abundance: once; v_gene: TRBV13
CDR3aa: CASKRDRESTDTQYF; d_gene: TRBD1; abundance: NA; v_gene: TRBV6-5
CDR3aa: CASSTTSGGAETQYF; d_gene: TRBD2; abundance: NA; v_gene: TRBV19
CDR3aa: CASSQDGTGGEKLFF; d_gene: TRBD1; abundance: NA; v_gene: TRBV4-3
CDR3aa: CASRTQGSPPTYEQYF; d_gene: NA; abundance: few; v_gene: TRBV19
CDR3aa: CASSLVRDRGEQYF; d_gene: TRBD1; abundance: NA; v_gene: TRBV11-2
CDR3aa: CASSHSLTGGNEQFF; d_gene: TRBD1; abundance: once; v_gene: TRBV7-2
CDR3aa: CASSSLKPGTATTIYF; d_gene: TRBD1; abundance: NA; v_gene: TRBV5-6
CDR3aa: CASSYYDRLAVIYEQFF; d_gene: TRBD2; abundance: NA; v_gene: TRBV28
CDR3aa: CASSPGIDSFSGNTIYF; d_gene: NA; abundance: NA; v_gene: TRBV18
CDR3aa: CASSAQGGGSEKLFF; d_gene: NA; abundance: NA; v_gene: TRBV9
CDR3aa: CASSSTGATSTEAFF; d_gene: TRBD1; abundance: NA; v_gene: TRBV28
CDR3aa: CAWSKSLYNEQFF; d_gene: NA; abundance: NA; v_gene: TRBV30
CDR3aa: CASSYHRTSESNEQFF; d_gene: TRBD2; abundance: NA; v_gene: TRBV6-5
CDR3aa: CASSSSPGLGPYNEQFF; d_gene: TRBD2; abundance: NA; v_gene: TRBV27
CDR3aa: CASQGDGNSPLHF; d_gene: NA; abundance: NA; v_gene: TRBV14
CDR3aa: CASSVGGGLTMNTEAFF; d_gene: NA; abundance: NA; v_gene: TRBV9